What follows are 3 T cell receptor beta chains derived from one specimen sequenced in a study of T cell responses to AZD1222 COVID-19 vaccine. The method was immunoSEQ multiplex PCR; TCRdb's version includes in-frame clones alone and lacks a portion of them. The sample lists more than 95,000 clones, about 92% occurring once. The sample here was peripheral blood, taken on day 0 of AZD1222 vaccination. These receptors were taken from an adult in good health.

The chain carries TRBV7-2 and TRBJ2-3; 11 positions agree with TRBD2. V lost 3 bases to trimming and J lost 5 bases; unmatched junction nucleotides: 1. CDR3 length: 14 residues. Germline loops: CDR1 SGHTA, CDR2 FQGNSA. CDR3 loop: CASSFSGRVDTQYF. In DNA, the CDR3 is TGTGCCAGCAGCTTTAGCGGGAGGGTAGATACGCAGTATTTT.

This sequence joins TRBV12-5 and TRBJ1-1, with D hard to call. V was trimmed by 0 bases and J by 5 bases, leaving 10 bases between them. CDR1 is LGHNT, CDR2 FRNRAP, per germline. This CDR3 is built from 14 residues. The CDR3 DNA is TGTGCTAGTGGTTTGGTACTCCTGGGAACTGAAGCTTTCTTT. As protein: CASGLVLLGTEAFF.

V is TRBV28 and J is TRBJ2-7, with 10 bases matching TRBD2. There are 16 residues in the CDR3. V lost 0 bases to trimming and J lost 1 base; unmatched junction nucleotides: 3. In germline, CDR1 is MDHEN, CDR2 SYDVKM. The CDR3 nucleotides read TGTGCCAGCAGTTTATGGCCTAGCGGGAGATCCTACGAGCAGTACTTC. Protein product: CASSLWPSGRSYEQYF.